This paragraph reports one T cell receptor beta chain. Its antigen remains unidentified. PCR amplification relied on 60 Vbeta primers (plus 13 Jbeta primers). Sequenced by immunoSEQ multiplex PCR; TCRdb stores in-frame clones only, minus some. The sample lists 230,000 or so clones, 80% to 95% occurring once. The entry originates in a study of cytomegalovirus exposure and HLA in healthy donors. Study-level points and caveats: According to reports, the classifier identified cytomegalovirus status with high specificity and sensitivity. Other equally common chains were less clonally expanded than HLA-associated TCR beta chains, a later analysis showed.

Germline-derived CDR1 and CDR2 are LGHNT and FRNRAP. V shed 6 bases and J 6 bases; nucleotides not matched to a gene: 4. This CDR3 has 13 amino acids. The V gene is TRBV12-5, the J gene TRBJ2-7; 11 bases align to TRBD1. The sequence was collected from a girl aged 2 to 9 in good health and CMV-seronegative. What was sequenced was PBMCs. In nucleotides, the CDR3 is TGTGCTAGTGGACTGGACAGGGGGCGCGAGCAGTACTTC. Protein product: CASGLDRGREQYF.